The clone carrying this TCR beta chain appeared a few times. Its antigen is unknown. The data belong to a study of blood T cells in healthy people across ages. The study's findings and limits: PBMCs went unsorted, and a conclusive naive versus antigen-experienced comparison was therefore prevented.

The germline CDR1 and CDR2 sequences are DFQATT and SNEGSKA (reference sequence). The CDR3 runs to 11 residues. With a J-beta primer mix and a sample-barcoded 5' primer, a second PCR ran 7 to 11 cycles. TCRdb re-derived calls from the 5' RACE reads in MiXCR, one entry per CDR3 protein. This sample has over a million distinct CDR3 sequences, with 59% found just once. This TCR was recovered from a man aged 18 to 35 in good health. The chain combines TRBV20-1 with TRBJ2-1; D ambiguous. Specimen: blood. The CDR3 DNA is TGCAGCGCCCGAATCTACAATGAGCAGTTCTTC. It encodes CSARIYNEQFF.